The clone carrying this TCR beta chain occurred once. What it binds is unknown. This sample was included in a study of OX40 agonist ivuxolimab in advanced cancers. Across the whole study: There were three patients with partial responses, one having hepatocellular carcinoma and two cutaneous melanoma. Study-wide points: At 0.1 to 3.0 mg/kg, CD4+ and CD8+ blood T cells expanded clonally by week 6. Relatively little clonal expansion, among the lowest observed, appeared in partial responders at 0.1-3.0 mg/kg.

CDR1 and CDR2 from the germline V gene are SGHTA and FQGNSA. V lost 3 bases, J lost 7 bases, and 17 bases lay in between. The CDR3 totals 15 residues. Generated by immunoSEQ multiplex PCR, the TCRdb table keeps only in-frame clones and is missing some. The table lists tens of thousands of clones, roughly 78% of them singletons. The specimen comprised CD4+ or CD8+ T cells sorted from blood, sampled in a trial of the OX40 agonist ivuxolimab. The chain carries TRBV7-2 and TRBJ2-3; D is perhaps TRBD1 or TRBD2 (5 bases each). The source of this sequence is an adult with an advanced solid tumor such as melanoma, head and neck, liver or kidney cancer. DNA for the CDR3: TGTGCCAGCAGCTTGGACGGGGCTACTTTAAATACGCAGTATTTT. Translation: CASSLDGATLNTQYF.